These T cell receptor beta chains were read from a single sample in a study of CD8 T cells in ankylosing spondylitis. A single record per CDR3 protein comes from TCRdb applying MiXCR to the 5' RACE reads. The data contain 400,000 or so distinct CDR3 sequences, 20% to 30% of them singletons. Source material: blood, either unsorted or a sorted T cell fraction (not recorded which). These receptors were obtained from a male donor with ankylosing spondylitis. CDR3s include the opening cysteine and the closing phenylalanine or tryptophan. D genes are given only for firm matches. A clone size is listed for some rows: how often the clone was seen (once, few, many), or a class if it is expanded.

D,J,size,V,DNA,CDR3
TRBD1,TRBJ2-7,.,TRBV5-1,TGCGCCAGTCAGCCGGGACAGGGGCTTATAGAGCAGTACTTC,CASQPGQGLIEQYF
TRBD2,TRBJ2-7,few,TRBV20-1,TGCAGTGCTAGTAGGGGGTTAGCGGGAGTCTACGAGCAGTACTTC,CSASRGLAGVYEQYF
.,TRBJ2-7,few,TRBV28,TGTGCCAGCAGTTTACCAGGGAGGGGGACCACCTCCTACGAGCAGTACTTC,CASSLPGRGTTSYEQYF
TRBD1,TRBJ2-7,.,TRBV24-1,TGTGCCACCAGTGCAGGGGGCGCCCACTCCTACGAGCAGTACTTC,CATSAGGAHSYEQYF
TRBD1,TRBJ1-2,.,TRBV20-1,TGCAGTGCTCACAGGGGGTCCCCGGGTTCCTATGGCTACACCTTC,CSAHRGSPGSYGYTF
TRBD2,TRBJ2-2,.,TRBV20-1,TGCAGTGCCCTCTCCGGGACTAGCCTAAACGGGGAAAGAGTCGGGGAGCTGTTTTTT,CSALSGTSLNGERVGELFF
.,TRBJ2-7,few,TRBV6-2/TRBV6-3,TGTGCCAGCAATGGGCCAGCGTACGAGCAGTACTTC,CASNGPAYEQYF
.,TRBJ2-1,few,TRBV24-1,TGTGCCACCAGTGGGGGGCAGATCTACAATGAGCAGTTCTTC,CATSGGQIYNEQFF
.,TRBJ1-1,.,TRBV29-1,TGCAGCGTTGAAGATGTGGACAGTTTCGGATTCACTGAAGCTTTCTTT,CSVEDVDSFGFTEAFF
.,TRBJ1-5,few,TRBV20-1,TGCAGTGCTAGGTCGGGGGGGGGCAATCAGCCCCAGCATTTT,CSARSGGGNQPQHF
TRBD2,TRBJ2-1,.,TRBV12-3/TRBV12-4,TGTGCCAGCAGTTTAGCTGTGACTAGCGGGAGCTCCTACAATGAGCAGTTCTTC,CASSLAVTSGSSYNEQFF
.,TRBJ2-5,few,TRBV7-6,TGTGCCAGCAGCCTCGAAGGGGCTGAGAGGGAGACCCAGTACTTC,CASSLEGAERETQYF
.,TRBJ1-2,.,TRBV4-2,TGTGCCAGCAGCCAAGCGAAAGGAGCCTCGGCTCTCTCTAACTATGGCTACACCTTC,CASSQAKGASALSNYGYTF
TRBD2,TRBJ2-3,few,TRBV28,TGTGCCAGCAGCCCAAGACTAGCGGGAATGACAGATACGCAGTATTTT,CASSPRLAGMTDTQYF
TRBD1,TRBJ2-7,.,TRBV20-1,TGCAGTGCTATACAGGGGACCGACTACGAGCAGTACTTC,CSAIQGTDYEQYF
.,TRBJ1-4,.,TRBV18,TGTGCCAGCTCCCAACCGGATGAAAAACTGTTTTTT,CASSQPDEKLFF
TRBD1,TRBJ2-7,few,TRBV19,TGTGCCAGTAGTACCGGGGACAGAACAACCTACGAGCAGTACTTC,CASSTGDRTTYEQYF
.,TRBJ1-2,many,TRBV20-1,TGCAGTGCTAGGGCTCCGGGAGATGTATATGGCTACACCTTC,CSARAPGDVYGYTF
.,TRBJ1-1,few,TRBV20-1,TGCAGTGCTAGAGATATACACACTGAAGCTTTCTTT,CSARDIHTEAFF
.,TRBJ2-6,many,TRBV7-9,TGTGCCAGCAGCTTAAACTCTGGGGCCAACGTCCTGACTTTC,CASSLNSGANVLTF
.,TRBJ2-1,.,TRBV20-1,TGCAGTGCTAGGTCGGTCAGCGGTTCTTACAATGAGCAGTTCTTC,CSARSVSGSYNEQFF
.,TRBJ2-5,many,TRBV24-1,TGTGCCACCAGTGTAACCTCGGGGGAGACCCAGTACTTC,CATSVTSGETQYF
.,TRBJ1-2,.,TRBV29-1,TGCAGCGTTTCGACCGACGGGTATGGCTACACCTTC,CSVSTDGYGYTF
.,TRBJ2-5,few,TRBV5-1,TGCGCCAGCAGCTTGGCCAGGGGTCAAGAGACCCAGTACTTC,CASSLARGQETQYF
.,TRBJ2-3,few,TRBV7-2,TGTGCCAGCAGCCTAGCCTTTGCTAGCACAGATACGCAGTATTTT,CASSLAFASTDTQYF
TRBD1,TRBJ2-7,few,TRBV20-1,TGCAGTGCCCAACAGGGGGCGGGGTACGAGCAGTACTTC,CSAQQGAGYEQYF
.,TRBJ1-4,once,TRBV18,TGTGCCAGCTCACCACTTTCAGGGAGGGGTGAAAAACTGTTTTTT,CASSPLSGRGEKLFF
.,TRBJ2-5,few,TRBV5-1,TGCGCCAGCAGCTTCGGGGCAGGAGAGACCCAGTACTTC,CASSFGAGETQYF
.,TRBJ2-5,few,TRBV5-1,TGCGCCAGCAGCTTGGTACCCTCAGGAACTGAAGAGACCCAGTACTTC,CASSLVPSGTEETQYF
.,TRBJ2-3,few,TRBV12-3/TRBV12-4,TGTGCCAGCACCCTGTCCGGGTCTCCCACAGATACGCAGTATTTT,CASTLSGSPTDTQYF
.,TRBJ2-7,few,TRBV7-2,TGTGCCAGCAGCTTAGCGTTTCGGACATCGGTTAGCGAGCAGTACTTC,CASSLAFRTSVSEQYF
.,TRBJ1-6,few,TRBV7-8,TGTGCCAGCAGATCCGGGGCAGCTCCCCTCCACTTT,CASRSGAAPLHF
.,TRBJ2-2,many,TRBV12-3/TRBV12-4,TGTGCCAGCAGTCCACTGAGATCGAGCGCGAACACCGGGGAGCTGTTTTTT,CASSPLRSSANTGELFF
TRBD2,TRBJ2-1,.,TRBV7-9,TGTGCCAGCAGCCTACCGGGACTAGCGGGTAATGAGCAGTTCTTC,CASSLPGLAGNEQFF
.,TRBJ2-7,.,TRBV5-1,TGCGCCAGCAGCTTGGGTCGGGGTCTTCAGGAGGAGCAGTACTTC,CASSLGRGLQEEQYF
TRBD2,TRBJ2-1,.,TRBV27,TGTGCCAGTCGAATACTAGCGGGAAGGTTTTATGAGCAGTTCTTC,CASRILAGRFYEQFF
TRBD2,TRBJ2-1,few,TRBV24-1,TGTGCCACCAGTGGTCCTAGCGGAGGCCAGGGTGAGCAGTTCTTC,CATSGPSGGQGEQFF
.,TRBJ1-6,few,TRBV11-2,TGTGCCAGCAGCTTATGGACGGGAAATAATTCACCCCTCCACTTT,CASSLWTGNNSPLHF
.,TRBJ2-6,.,TRBV10-3,TGTGCCATCAGTGGTGGCGCTGGGGCCAACGTCCTGACTTTC,CAISGGAGANVLTF
.,TRBJ1-1,few,TRBV6-2/TRBV6-3,TGTGCCAGCAGTCCACCGGGACATCTCCCTGAAGCTTTCTTT,CASSPPGHLPEAFF